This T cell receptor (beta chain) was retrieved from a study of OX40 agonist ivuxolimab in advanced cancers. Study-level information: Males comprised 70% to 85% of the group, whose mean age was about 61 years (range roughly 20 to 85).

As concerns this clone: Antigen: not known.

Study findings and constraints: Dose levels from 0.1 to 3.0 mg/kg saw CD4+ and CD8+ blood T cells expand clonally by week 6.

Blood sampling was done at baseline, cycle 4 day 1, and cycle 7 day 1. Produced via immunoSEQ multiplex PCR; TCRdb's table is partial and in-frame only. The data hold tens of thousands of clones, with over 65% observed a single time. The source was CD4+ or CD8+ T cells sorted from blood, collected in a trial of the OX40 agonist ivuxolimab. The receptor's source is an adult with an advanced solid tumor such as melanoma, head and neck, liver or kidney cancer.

The CDR3 bases are TGTGCCAGCTACTTTAAGGGGGCGCTATACAATGAGCAGTTCTTC. The encoded protein is CASYFKGALYNEQFF. The chain employs TRBV7-8 and TRBJ2-1; 7 positions agree with TRBD1. This CDR3 spans 15 amino acids. V was pared by 8 bases and J by 4 bases, with 11 bases of the junction left unmatched. The germline gives CDR1 SGHVS, CDR2 FQNEAQ.